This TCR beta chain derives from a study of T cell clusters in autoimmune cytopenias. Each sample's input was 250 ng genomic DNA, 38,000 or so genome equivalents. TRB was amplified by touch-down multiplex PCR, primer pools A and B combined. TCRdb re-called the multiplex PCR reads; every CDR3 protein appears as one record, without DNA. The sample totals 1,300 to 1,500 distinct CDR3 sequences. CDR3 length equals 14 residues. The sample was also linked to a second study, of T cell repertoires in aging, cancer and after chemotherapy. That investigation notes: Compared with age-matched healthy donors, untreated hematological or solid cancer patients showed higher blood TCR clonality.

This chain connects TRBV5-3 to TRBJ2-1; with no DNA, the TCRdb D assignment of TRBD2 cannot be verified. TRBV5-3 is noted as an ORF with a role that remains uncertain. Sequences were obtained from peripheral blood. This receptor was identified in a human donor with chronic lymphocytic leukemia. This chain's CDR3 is CARSLGREGDEQFF.